This T cell receptor beta chain is drawn from a study of T cell changes during pregnancy in multiple sclerosis (dated by TCRdb to about 2019). In terms of the full investigation: In women with multiple sclerosis, the researchers looked at how the T cell repertoire shifted as pregnancy progressed.

The library came from the immunoSEQ multiplex PCR assay. TCRdb re-hosts the immuneACCESS table, in-frame sequences only. Its copies lack some clones; in the studies checked, an unresolved V gene accounts for under half of them, and the cause for the rest is not known. Recorded for this sample are about 71,000 clones; roughly nine tenths of them occurred a single time. Around 5.2% of the sample is in the top ten clones. Reading from cysteine to phenylalanine, the CDR3 counts 15 amino acids. Only the CDR3 DNA is retained, 45 bases long and in frame from the first base. V is pruned by 1 base and J by 4 bases, leaving 2 bases of the junction without a gene match. CDR1 SGHAT and CDR2 FQNNGV were looked up in the germline V gene. Of note for this clone: Its antigen is still unknown. Per-base quality was not reported, and no clone a single base away is much larger than it.

The input for sequencing was CD8+ T cells from peripheral blood mononuclear cells, taken before pregnancy. The rearranged chain carries TRBV11-2 and TRBJ2-5; the junction holds 11 bases that match TRBD1. This sequence originates from a female donor with multiple sclerosis, enrolled in a pregnancy study. The CDR3 protein is CASSLVGTGGETQYF. The nucleotides read TGTGCCAGCAGCTTAGTAGGGACAGGGGGAGAGACCCAGTACTTC. Where the CDR3 stops, the reference TRBV11-2 and TRBJ2-5 genes take over; the full variable domain is EAGVAQSPRYKIIEKRQSVAFWCNPISGHATLYWYQQILGQGPKLLIQFQNNGVVDDSQLPKDRFSAERLKGVDSTLKIQPAKLEDSAVYLCASSLVGTGGETQYFGPGTRLLVL.